This TCR beta chain was identified during a study of blood T cell repertoires in COVID-19. Study-wide background: Sites across the United States, Italy and Spain contributed samples from acute and convalescent COVID-19.

In germline, CDR1 is MDHEN, CDR2 SYDVKM. The V segment lost 10 bases and the J segment 0 bases; nucleotides outside the gene matches: 12. This CDR3 region has 15 residues. Cohorts were assigned according to the clinical history that participants reported. Generated by immunoSEQ multiplex PCR, the TCRdb table keeps only in-frame clones and is missing some. The sample has 200,000 to 300,000 clones, around nine tenths seen once. This chain connects TRBV28 to TRBJ2-7; 7 nucleotides align to TRBD1. The receptor was derived from a woman younger than 30 who had recovered from COVID-19. What was sequenced was PBMCs or T cells enriched from blood (not recorded which). The CDR3 DNA follows: TGTGCCACACAGGGGTGGGTCTCCGGCTCCTACGAGCAGTACTTC. It codes for CATQGWVSGSYEQYF.